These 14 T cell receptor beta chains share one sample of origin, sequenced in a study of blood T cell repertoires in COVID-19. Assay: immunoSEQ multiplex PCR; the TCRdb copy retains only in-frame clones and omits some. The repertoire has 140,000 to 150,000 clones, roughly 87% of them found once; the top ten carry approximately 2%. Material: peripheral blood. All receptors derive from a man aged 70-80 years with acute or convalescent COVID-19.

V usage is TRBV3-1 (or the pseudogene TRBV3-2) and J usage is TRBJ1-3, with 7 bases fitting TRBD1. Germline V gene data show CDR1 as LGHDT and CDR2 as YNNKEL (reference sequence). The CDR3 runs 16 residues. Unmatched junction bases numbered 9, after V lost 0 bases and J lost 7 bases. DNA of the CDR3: TGTGCCAGCAGCCAAGAAGTTGGCAGGGGGACCAACACCATATATTTT. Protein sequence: CASSQEVGRGTNTIYF.

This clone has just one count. The DNA for the CDR3 is TGTGCCAGTAGCTACCGGGACAGGAACACTGAAGCTTTCTTT. Translation gives CASSYRDRNTEAFF. The rearrangement joins TRBV2 to TRBJ1-1, with 7 bases identical to TRBD1. Germline V gene sequence: CDR1 SNHLY, CDR2 FYNNEI. V lost 9 bases and J lost 1; bases outside the gene matches: 8. The length of the CDR3 is 14 residues.

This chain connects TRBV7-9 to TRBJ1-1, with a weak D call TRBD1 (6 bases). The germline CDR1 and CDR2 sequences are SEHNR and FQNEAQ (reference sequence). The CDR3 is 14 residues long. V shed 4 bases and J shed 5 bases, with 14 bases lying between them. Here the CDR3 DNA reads TGTGCCAGCAGCTCCCTCCCAGGGGAGACTGAAGCTTTCTTT. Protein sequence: CASSSLPGETEAFF.

CDR3 DNA: TGTGCCAGTAGCAACCGGGACAGGGGGCTCTATGGCTACACCTTC. Amino acid sequence: CASSNRDRGLYGYTF. The J gene is TRBJ1-2, the V gene TRBV19; 12 bases line up with TRBD1. V shed 6 bases, J shed 4 bases, and the junction held 6 bases outside the gene matches. Germline V gives CDR1 LNHDA, CDR2 SQIVND (reference sequence). This CDR3 contains 15 residues.

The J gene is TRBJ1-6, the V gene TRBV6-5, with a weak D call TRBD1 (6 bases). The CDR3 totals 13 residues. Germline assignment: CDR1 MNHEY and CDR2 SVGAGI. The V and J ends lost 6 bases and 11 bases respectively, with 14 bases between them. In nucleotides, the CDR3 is TGTGCCAGCAGCAACAGGGAAAGGACACCCCTCCACTTT. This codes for CASSNRERTPLHF.

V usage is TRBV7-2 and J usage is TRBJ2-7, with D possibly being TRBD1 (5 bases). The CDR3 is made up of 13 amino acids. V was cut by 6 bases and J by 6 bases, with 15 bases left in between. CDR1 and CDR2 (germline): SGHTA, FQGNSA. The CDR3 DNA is TGTGCCAGCAGTCATAATCAGGGTCGCGAGCAGTACTTC. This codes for CASSHNQGREQYF.

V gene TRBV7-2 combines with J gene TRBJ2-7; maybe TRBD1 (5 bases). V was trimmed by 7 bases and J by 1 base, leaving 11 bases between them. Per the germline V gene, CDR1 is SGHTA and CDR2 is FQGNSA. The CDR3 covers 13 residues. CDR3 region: CASTPTESYEQYF. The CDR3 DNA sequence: TGTGCCAGCACCCCGACAGAATCCTACGAGCAGTACTTC.

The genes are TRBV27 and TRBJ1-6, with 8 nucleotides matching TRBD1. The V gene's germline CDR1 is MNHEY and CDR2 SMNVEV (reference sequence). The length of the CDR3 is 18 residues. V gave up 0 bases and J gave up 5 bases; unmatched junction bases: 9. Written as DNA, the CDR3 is TGTGCCAGCAGTTTATCCCTACGGACAGGGAGTAATAATTCACCCCTCCACTTT. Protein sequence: CASSLSLRTGSNNSPLHF.

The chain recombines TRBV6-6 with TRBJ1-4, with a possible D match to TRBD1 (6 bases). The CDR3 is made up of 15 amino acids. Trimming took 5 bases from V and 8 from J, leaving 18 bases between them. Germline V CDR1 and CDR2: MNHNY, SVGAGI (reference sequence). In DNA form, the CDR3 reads TGTGCCAGCAGTAGCCGAGGGACAAAAAGAGAAAAACTGTTTTTT. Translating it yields CASSSRGTKREKLFF.

The CDR3 DNA is TGTGCCAGCAGCTTGAGGCGGACTAGCTCCTACAATGAGCAGTTCTTC. Protein product: CASSLRRTSSYNEQFF. The chain carries TRBV5-4 and TRBJ2-1; 7 bases are shared with TRBD2. The CDR3 is made up of 16 amino acids. V was clipped by 1 base and J by 0 bases; unmatched bases: 4. Germline loops: CDR1 SGHNT, CDR2 YYREEE (reference sequence).

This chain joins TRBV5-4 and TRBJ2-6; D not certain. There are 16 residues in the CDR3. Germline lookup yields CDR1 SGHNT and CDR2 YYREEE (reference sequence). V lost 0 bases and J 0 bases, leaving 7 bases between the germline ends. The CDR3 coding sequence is TGTGCCAGCAGCTTGGCCCGTTACTCTGGGGCCAACGTCCTGACTTTC. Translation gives CASSLARYSGANVLTF.

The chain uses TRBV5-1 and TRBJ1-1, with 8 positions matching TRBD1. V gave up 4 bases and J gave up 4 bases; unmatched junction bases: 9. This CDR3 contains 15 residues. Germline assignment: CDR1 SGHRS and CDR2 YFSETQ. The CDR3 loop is CASSPRTGLGTEAFF. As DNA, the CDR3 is TGCGCCAGCAGCCCGCGGACAGGGCTGGGCACTGAAGCTTTCTTT.

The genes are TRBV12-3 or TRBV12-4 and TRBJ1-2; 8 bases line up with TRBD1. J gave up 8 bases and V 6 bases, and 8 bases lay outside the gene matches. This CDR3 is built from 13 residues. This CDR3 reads CASRKQGGQGYTF. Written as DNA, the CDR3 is TGTGCCAGCAGAAAACAGGGGGGACAGGGCTACACCTTC.

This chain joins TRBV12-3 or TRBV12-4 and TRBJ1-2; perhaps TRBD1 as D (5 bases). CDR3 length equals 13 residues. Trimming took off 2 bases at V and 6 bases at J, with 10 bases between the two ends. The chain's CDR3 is CASSLWEGHGYTF. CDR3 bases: TGTGCCAGCAGTTTATGGGAGGGACATGGCTACACCTTC.